These T cell receptor beta chains were read from a single sample in a study of patients and donors after allogeneic stem cell transplantation. TCRdb independently ran MiXCR on the RT-PCR reads; one entry per CDR3 protein. The sample has 87,000 or so distinct CDR3 sequences, roughly 5.2% seen once. The sample was blood, either unsorted or a sorted T cell fraction (not recorded which). The receptors here all came from a human donor who was either an allogeneic HSCT recipient or a stem cell or donor lymphocyte infusion donor (not recorded which). It is not recorded whose cells these are; they may come from a transplant donor. Each CDR3 is given with its conserved first and last residue. D genes are given only for firm matches. Clone size is given for some rows only: seen once, a few or many times, or a class if the clone is expanded.

j_call	v_call	d_call	clone_size	cdr3_nt	cdr3_aa
TRBJ2-7	TRBV2	.	many	TGTGCCAGCATCGAGGGTCTCTCCTACGAGCAGTACTTC	CASIEGLSYEQYF
TRBJ2-7	TRBV27	TRBD2	many	TGTGCCAGCAGTTTATTGGCTAGCGGGAGCCCATACGAGCAGTACTTC	CASSLLASGSPYEQYF
TRBJ1-5	TRBV6-1	TRBD1	few	TGTGCCAGCGTCCCCGGGACAGGGGGCAATCAGCCCCAGCATTTT	CASVPGTGGNQPQHF
TRBJ2-1	TRBV19	TRBD1	.	TGTGCCAGTACCGCAGACAGGGGGCGCGTCGATGAGCAGTTCTTC	CASTADRGRVDEQFF
TRBJ2-3	TRBV20-1	TRBD2	many	TGCAGTGCCAAGTGGGGCCTAGCGGGGGGGCGGGGCACAGATACGCAGTATTTT	CSAKWGLAGGRGTDTQYF
TRBJ1-3	TRBV3-1	TRBD1	many	TGTGCCAGCAGCCAAGTTCAGGGGGCCCCTGGAAACACCATATATTTT	CASSQVQGAPGNTIYF
TRBJ2-1	TRBV11-3	TRBD2	.	TGTGCCAGCAGCTTGGCGGGAGGACGGAATGAGCAGTTCTTC	CASSLAGGRNEQFF
TRBJ2-3	TRBV2	.	many	TGTGCCAGCAGCCTCAAGGGGGGAGGGGTCGCAGATACGCAGTATTTT	CASSLKGGGVADTQYF
TRBJ2-1	TRBV4-1	TRBD1	few	TGCGCCAGCAGCCAAGATGACAGGGGAATCGGGGATGAGCAGTTCTTC	CASSQDDRGIGDEQFF
TRBJ2-7	TRBV28	.	many	TGTGCCAGCAGTTTATCTAGCTCCGACTACGAGCAGTACTTC	CASSLSSSDYEQYF
TRBJ2-3	TRBV9	.	few	TGTGCCAGCAGCGGAAGTCCAGGCAGCACAGATACGCAGTATTTT	CASSGSPGSTDTQYF
TRBJ1-5	TRBV2	.	many	TGTGCCAGCAGTATAATCGACTTCAATCAGCCCCAGCATTTT	CASSIIDFNQPQHF
TRBJ1-2	TRBV27	TRBD1	many	TGTGCCAGCAGTTTATCCCGGGACAGCCCGCACTATGGCTACACCTTC	CASSLSRDSPHYGYTF
TRBJ1-1	TRBV3-1	.	many	TGTGCCAGCAGCTGGACAGTGAACACTGAAGCTTTCTTT	CASSWTVNTEAFF
TRBJ2-2	TRBV11-2	.	few	TGTGCCAGCAGCTTAGCGGAGTCGGGGTACGGGGAGCTGTTTTTT	CASSLAESGYGELFF
TRBJ2-7	TRBV5-1	TRBD2	medium-sized	TGCGCCAGCAGCGCCAATCCTAGCGGGAGTACGGGGGAGCAGTACTTC	CASSANPSGSTGEQYF
TRBJ2-7	TRBV5-4	.	many	TGTGCCAGCAGCTTGGGGTCAGGGGCCAACTACGAGCAGTACTTC	CASSLGSGANYEQYF
TRBJ1-6	TRBV6-5	.	many	TGTGCCAGCAGTTTTCCAGAAACTTATAATTCACCCCTCCACTTT	CASSFPETYNSPLHF
TRBJ2-5	TRBV27	.	many	TGTGCCAGCAGTTTATCGACTTTCGGGGAGACCCAGTACTTC	CASSLSTFGETQYF
TRBJ2-1	TRBV12-3/TRBV12-4	.	many	TGTGCCAGCAGCCCGGGGGTCAATGAGCAGTTCTTC	CASSPGVNEQFF